The clone carrying this T cell receptor beta chain was observed a handful of times. Its matching antigen is unknown. The CDR3 runs 17 residues. With V trimmed by 5 bases and J by 4 bases, 9 bases remained unmatched. The record originates from a study of blood T cells in healthy people across ages. Broader study findings: Expanded clonotype shifts may have been confounded, as the donors had an unknown CMV status. In long-lived donors, naive CD4+ cell counts and diversity exceeded those of aged donors.

Primed by a sample-barcoded 5' primer and a J-beta primer mix, a second PCR proceeded for roughly 7 to 11 cycles. No fewer than 3 million CDR3-containing paired-end reads came from each sample. From the 5' RACE reads, TCRdb called clonotypes with MiXCR, one entry per CDR3 protein. This sample yields about 1.5 million distinct CDR3 sequences, of which roughly 43% are seen a single time; over 3.5% belongs to the top ten. The receptor's source is a young woman in good health. The chain carries TRBV12-3 or TRBV12-4 and TRBJ1-5, with TRBD1 identical over 12 bases. The sample comprised blood. Here the CDR3 DNA reads TGTGCCAGCAGTCCTCGTCGGGGACAGGGGGCTAATCAGCCCCAGCATTTT. It specifies CASSPRRGQGANQPQHF.